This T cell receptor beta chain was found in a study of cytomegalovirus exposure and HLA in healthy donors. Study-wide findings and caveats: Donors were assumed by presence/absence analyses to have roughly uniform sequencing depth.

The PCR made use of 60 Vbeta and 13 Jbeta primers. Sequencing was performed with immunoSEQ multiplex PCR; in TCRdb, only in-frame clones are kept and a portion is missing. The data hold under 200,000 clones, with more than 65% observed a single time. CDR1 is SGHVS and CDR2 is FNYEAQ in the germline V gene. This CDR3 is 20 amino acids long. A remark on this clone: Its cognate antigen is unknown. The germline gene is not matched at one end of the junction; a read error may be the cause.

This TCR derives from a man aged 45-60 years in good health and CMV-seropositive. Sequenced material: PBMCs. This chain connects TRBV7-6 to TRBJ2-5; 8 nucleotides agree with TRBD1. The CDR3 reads CASSLAPTGVLRGHQETQYF. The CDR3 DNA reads TGTGCCAGCAGCCTAGCCCCGACAGGGGTTTTGAGGGGGCATCAAGAGACCCAGTACTTC.